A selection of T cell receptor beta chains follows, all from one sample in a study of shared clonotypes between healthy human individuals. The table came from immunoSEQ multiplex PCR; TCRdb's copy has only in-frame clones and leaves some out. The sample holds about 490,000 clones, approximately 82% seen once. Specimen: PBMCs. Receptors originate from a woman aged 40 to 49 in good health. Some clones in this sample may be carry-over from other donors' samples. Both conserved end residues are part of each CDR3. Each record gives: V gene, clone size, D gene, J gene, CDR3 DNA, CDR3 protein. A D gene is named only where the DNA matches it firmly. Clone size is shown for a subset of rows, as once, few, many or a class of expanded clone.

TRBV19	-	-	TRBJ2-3	TGTGCCAGTAGTATCACCAGTAACACAGATACGCAGTATTTT	CASSITSNTDTQYF
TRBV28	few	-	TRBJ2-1	TGTGCCAGCAGTTTGAGGGACCTCAATGAGCAGTTCTTC	CASSLRDLNEQFF
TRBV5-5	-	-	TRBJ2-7	TGTGCCAGCAGCCCCCCGGGAAGGACCTACGAGCAGTACTTC	CASSPPGRTYEQYF
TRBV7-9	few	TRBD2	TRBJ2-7	TGTGCCAGCAGCTCGGGACTAGCGGACGTCCACGAGCAGTACTTC	CASSSGLADVHEQYF
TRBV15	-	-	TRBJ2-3	TGTGCCACCGAGAGGGCAGATACGCAGTATTTT	CATERADTQYF
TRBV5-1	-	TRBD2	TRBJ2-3	TGCGCCAGCAGCATTAGCGGGAGGGTGACAGATACGCAGTATTTT	CASSISGRVTDTQYF
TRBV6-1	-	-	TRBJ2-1	TGTGCCAGCAGTCTCAGGACAGACTACAATGAGCAGTTCTTC	CASSLRTDYNEQFF
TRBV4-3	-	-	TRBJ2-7	TGCGCCAGCAGCCAAGATCGGGCATCATACGAGCAGTACTTC	CASSQDRASYEQYF
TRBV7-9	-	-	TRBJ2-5	TGTGCCAGCAGCATAGACAGGGCGGGGCAGTACTTC	CASSIDRAGQYF
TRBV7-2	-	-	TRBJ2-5	TGTGCCAGCAGCTTTGGCAGGGCCGGCGAGACCCAGTACTTC	CASSFGRAGETQYF
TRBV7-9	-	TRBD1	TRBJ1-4	TGTGCCAGCAGCTTAGGGACAGGGTTTGAAAAACTGTTTTTT	CASSLGTGFEKLFF
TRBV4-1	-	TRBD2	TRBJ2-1	TGCGCCAGCAGCCGCTTCCCGGGACTACCCGAGAGCTATGAGCAGTTCTTC	CASSRFPGLPESYEQFF
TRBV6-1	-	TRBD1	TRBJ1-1	TGTGCCAGCAGTGAGACCTCGACAGGGGGGAACACTGAAGCTTTCTTT	CASSETSTGGNTEAFF
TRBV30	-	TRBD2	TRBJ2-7	TGTGCCTGGAGTGGTCTAGCGGCCTACGAGCAGTACTTC	CAWSGLAAYEQYF
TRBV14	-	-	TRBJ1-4	TGTGCCAGCAGCCGGCCGGGAGGAGCCGAAAAACTGTTTTTT	CASSRPGGAEKLFF
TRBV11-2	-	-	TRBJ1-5	TGTGCCAGCAGCGCGACAGGATTAAGCAATCAGCCCCAGCATTTT	CASSATGLSNQPQHF
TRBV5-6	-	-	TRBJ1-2	TGTGCCAGCAGCTTCGGAGGGAGGGATGACTATGGCTACACCTTC	CASSFGGRDDYGYTF
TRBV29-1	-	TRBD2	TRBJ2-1	TGCAGCGTTGAAGTCCCTAGCGGGGTCTACAATGAGCAGTTCTTC	CSVEVPSGVYNEQFF
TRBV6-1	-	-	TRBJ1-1	TGTGCCAGCAGTGAGTTTGGGATGAACACTGAAGCTTTCTTT	CASSEFGMNTEAFF
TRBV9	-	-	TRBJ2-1	TGTGCCAGCAGCGTATCAGGGGACGTTATGTACAATGAGCAGTTCTTC	CASSVSGDVMYNEQFF
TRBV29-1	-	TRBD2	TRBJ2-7	TGCAGCGTTCCATTAGCGGGAGGTTGGTCGGACGAGCAGTACTTC	CSVPLAGGWSDEQYF
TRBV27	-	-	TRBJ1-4	TGTGCCAGCAGTTTATCGATCGGCCAGTTATCTAATGAAAAACTGTTTTTT	CASSLSIGQLSNEKLFF
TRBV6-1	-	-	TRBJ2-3	TGTGCCAGCAGTGAAACCCAGATCACAGATACGCAGTATTTT	CASSETQITDTQYF
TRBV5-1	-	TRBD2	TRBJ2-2	TGCGCCAGCAGCTTGTTACTAGCGGGAGGTCACACCGGGGAGCTGTTTTTT	CASSLLLAGGHTGELFF
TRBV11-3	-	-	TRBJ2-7	TGTGCCAGCAGCATCCGGGAATCCTACGAGCAGTACTTC	CASSIRESYEQYF
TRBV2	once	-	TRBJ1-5	TGTGCCAGCAGTGCGGGGGAGCGACGCCAGCCCCAGCATTTT	CASSAGERRQPQHF
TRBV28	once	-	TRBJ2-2	TGTGCCAGCAGGCAAACGAACACCGGGGAGCTGTTTTTT	CASRQTNTGELFF
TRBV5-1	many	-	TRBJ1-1	TGCGCCAGCAGCTTAAGGGGTGGCACTGAAGCTTTCTTT	CASSLRGGTEAFF
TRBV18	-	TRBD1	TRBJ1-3	TGTGCCAGCTCTGTCGAGACAGGGGGCTCTGGAAACACCATATATTTT	CASSVETGGSGNTIYF
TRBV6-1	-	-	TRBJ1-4	TGTGCCAGCAGTGAAGCGAGCGGATCTAATGAAAAACTGTTTTTT	CASSEASGSNEKLFF
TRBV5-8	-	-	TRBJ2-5	TGTGCCAGCAGCTTTGGAGCCCCGGGGGCGGAGACCCAGTACTTC	CASSFGAPGAETQYF
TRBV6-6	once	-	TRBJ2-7	TGTGCCAGCAGTTACCTAGCGAGATCCTACGAGCAGTACTTC	CASSYLARSYEQYF
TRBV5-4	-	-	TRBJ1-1	TGTGCCAGCAGCCAACCTCCCCCGAACACTGAAGCTTTCTTT	CASSQPPPNTEAFF
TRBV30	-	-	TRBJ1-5	TGTGCCTGGAGTGCGGGGCTTCTGGATCAGCCCCAGCATTTT	CAWSAGLLDQPQHF
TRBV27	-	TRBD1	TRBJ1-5	TGTGCCAGCAGCCGAACAGGGGAACGGAATCAGCCCCAGCATTTT	CASSRTGERNQPQHF
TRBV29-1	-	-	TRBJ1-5	TGCAGCGTTGACGGGCAGAGCAATCAGCCCCAGCATTTT	CSVDGQSNQPQHF
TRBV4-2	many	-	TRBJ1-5	TGTGCCAGCAGCCAAGATGCGGGGGGGCATCAGCCCCAGCATTTT	CASSQDAGGHQPQHF
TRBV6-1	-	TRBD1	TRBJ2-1	TGTGCCAGCAGTGCAGGGGGCCCCTACAATGAGCAGTTCTTC	CASSAGGPYNEQFF
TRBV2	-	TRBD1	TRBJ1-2	TGTGCCAGCAGAGACGCACAGGGGGCAAACTATGGCTACACCTTC	CASRDAQGANYGYTF
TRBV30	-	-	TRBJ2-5	TGTGCCTGGAGTCTGGTAGTGGGAGAGACCCAGTACTTC	CAWSLVVGETQYF
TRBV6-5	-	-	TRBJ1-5	TGTGCCAGCAGTTACTCAGGAGTCGGGCCCCAGCATTTT	CASSYSGVGPQHF
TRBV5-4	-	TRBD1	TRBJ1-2	TGTGCCAGCAGCGCCGGGACAGTCTATGGCTACACCTTC	CASSAGTVYGYTF
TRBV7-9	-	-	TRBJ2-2	TGTGCCAGCAGCTTACCCTCGGCCGGGGAGCTGTTTTTT	CASSLPSAGELFF
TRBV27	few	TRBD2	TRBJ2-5	TGTGCCAGCAGATTGGCCGGGGCTAGCGGACGGACCCAGTACTTC	CASRLAGASGRTQYF
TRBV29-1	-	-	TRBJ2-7	TGCAGCGTTCTACGGGACTACGAGCAGTACTTC	CSVLRDYEQYF
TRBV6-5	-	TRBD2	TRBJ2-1	TGTGCCAGCAACAGCGGGAGTTCCTACAATGAGCAGTTCTTC	CASNSGSSYNEQFF
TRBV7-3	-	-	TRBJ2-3	TGTGCCAGCAGCTTATACCAGGGGTCAGATACGCAGTATTTT	CASSLYQGSDTQYF
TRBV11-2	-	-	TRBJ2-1	TGTGCCAGCAGCCTCCGGGTGGGTCTTAGACCGTTCTTC	CASSLRVGLRPFF
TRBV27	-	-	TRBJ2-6	TGTGCCAGCAGTTCCCGGTTGAGGGTTGGGGCCAACGTCCTGACTTTC	CASSSRLRVGANVLTF
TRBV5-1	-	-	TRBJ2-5	TGCGCCAGCAGCTTGGCAGGGGCGGACGAGACCCAGTACTTC	CASSLAGADETQYF
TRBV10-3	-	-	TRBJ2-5	TGTGCCATCCTGGTAGCCGAGACCCAGTACTTC	CAILVAETQYF
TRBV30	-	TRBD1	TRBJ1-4	TGTGCCTGGAGTGGTGGGACAGCCACCGGTGAAAAACTGTTTTTT	CAWSGGTATGEKLFF
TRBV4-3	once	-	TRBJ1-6	TGCGCCAGCAGCCAAGATAGGGTCAGTTATTCACCCCTCCACTTT	CASSQDRVSYSPLHF
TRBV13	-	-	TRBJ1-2	TGTGCCAGCAGTTACCAGGGGCAGGACTATGGCTACACCTTC	CASSYQGQDYGYTF
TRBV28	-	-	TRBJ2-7	TGTGCCAGCAGTTTCCGTTTCTTTAGCAACTACGAGCAGTACTTC	CASSFRFFSNYEQYF